This entry lists 11 T cell receptor beta chains sequenced from one sample in a study of cytomegalovirus exposure and HLA in healthy donors. The PCR contained 60 Vbeta and 13 Jbeta primers. Sequenced by immunoSEQ multiplex PCR; TCRdb stores in-frame clones only, minus some. The sample carries approximately 150,000 clones, 72% recorded once. Sequencing used PBMCs. Every receptor here comes from a human donor in good health.

The chain recombines TRBV10-1 with TRBJ2-2; tentative D call: TRBD1 (6 bases). The V end was cut by 10 bases, the J end by 4 bases, with 13 bases between. Germline V gives CDR1 WNHNN, CDR2 SYGVQD (reference sequence). The CDR3 is 13 residues long. CDR3 coding DNA: TGCGCCACCTCACAGGGTGGCACCGGGGAGCTGTTTTTT. Encoded protein: CATSQGGTGELFF.

This chain joins TRBV18 and TRBJ2-7; maybe TRBD1 (5 bases). The ends were cut back, 5 bases at V and 5 bases at J, with 13 bases in the middle. This CDR3 region has 13 residues. Germline CDR1 and CDR2: KGHSH and LQKENI. The CDR3 loop is CASSTGQENEQYF. As DNA, the CDR3 is TGTGCCAGCTCAACTGGACAAGAGAACGAGCAGTACTTC.

The rearrangement uses TRBV5-1 and TRBJ2-2; the D gene is possibly TRBD1 (6 bases). With 3 bases removed from V and 3 bases from J, the gap between germline ends came to 12 bases. This CDR3 is 15 amino acids long. Germline V gene sequence: CDR1 SGHRS, CDR2 YFSETQ. DNA of the CDR3: TGCGCCAGCAGCTCTAGGTCAGGGGACACCGGGGAGCTGTTTTTT. Its translation: CASSSRSGDTGELFF.

This clone has more than one count but fewer than ten. The junction differs from germline at one of its ends, possibly a read error. The chain links TRBV7-9 to TRBJ2-7; TRBD1 aligns across 8 bases. Germline V gene data show CDR1 as SEHNR and CDR2 as FQNEAQ (reference sequence). This CDR3 region has 12 residues. The CDR3: CASSLGTGLNNF. The CDR3 nucleotides are TGTGCCAGCAGCTTGGGGACAGGCCTCAACAACTTC.

J is TRBJ2-7 and V is TRBV5-1, with a weak D call TRBD2 (5 bases). V was pared by 0 bases and J by 1 base, with 17 bases between. This CDR3 is 17 amino acids long. Germline lookup yields CDR1 SGHRS and CDR2 YFSETQ. For the CDR3, the DNA is TGCGCCAGCAGCTTGGGGTCGGCGGGTTACGAGTCCTACGAGCAGTACTTC. It yields the protein CASSLGSAGYESYEQYF.

V usage is TRBV2 and J usage is TRBJ2-7, with D perhaps TRBD2 (6 bases). V was clipped by 4 bases and J by 3 bases, with 13 bases between them. CDR1 and CDR2 from the germline V gene are SNHLY and FYNNEI. This CDR3 is 14 amino acids long. The CDR3 region is CASSAGVKRYEQYF. CDR3 bases: TGTGCCAGCAGTGCGGGGGTAAAACGCTACGAGCAGTACTTC.

This chain uses TRBV6-4 with TRBJ2-1, with D unclear. The CDR3 totals 14 residues. V was pared by 2 bases and J by 4 bases, with 9 bases between. Germline CDR1 is MRHNA and CDR2 is SNTAGT. The CDR3 here is CASSDDDGYNEQFF. DNA of the CDR3: TGTGCCAGCAGTGACGATGACGGGTACAATGAGCAGTTCTTC.

The rearrangement uses TRBV2 and TRBJ1-3; no reliable D call. The CDR3 has 15 residues. Trimming stripped 6 bases from V and 0 bases from J, with 12 bases between. Germline values: CDR1 SNHLY, CDR2 FYNNEI. The CDR3 here is CASRRNRNSGNTIYF. Here the CDR3 DNA reads TGTGCCAGCAGGCGGAACCGAAACTCTGGAAACACCATATATTTT.

This clone was detected only a few times. The chain joins TRBV5-1 to TRBJ2-7; 10 bases are shared with TRBD2. The CDR3 spans 14 residues. Germline V gives CDR1 SGHRS, CDR2 YFSETQ. The ends lost 4 bases at V and 4 bases at J; junction bases unmatched: 5. Here the CDR3 reads CASSPGLASYEQYF. The CDR3 region has the DNA TGCGCCAGCAGCCCGGGACTAGCGTCATACGAGCAGTACTTC. Based on the CDR3 plus reference TRBV5-1 and TRBJ2-7, the full variable domain is KAGVTQTPRYLIKTRGQQVTLSCSPISGHRSVSWYQQTPGQGLQFLFEYFSETQRNKGNFPGRFSGRQFSNSRSEMNVSTLELGDSALYLCASSPGLASYEQYFGPGTRLTVT.

The genes are TRBV7-3 and TRBJ2-2, with 9 positions matching TRBD2. V dropped 1 base and J dropped 5; count of bases not matched to a gene: 2. Germline V gene lookup returns CDR1 SGHTA and CDR2 FQGTGA. The CDR3 contains 15 residues. The CDR3 region has the DNA TGTGCCAGCAGCTTAAGCACTAGCGGGACCGGGGAGCTGTTTTTT. Protein product: CASSLSTSGTGELFF.

The J gene is TRBJ1-6, the V gene TRBV5-4, with TRBD1 matching over 12 bases. This CDR3 has 15 residues. The germline V gene encodes CDR1 SGHNT and CDR2 YYREEE (reference sequence). The V segment lost 2 bases and the J segment 10 bases; nucleotides outside the gene matches: 4. This CDR3 reads CASSLGTGGQSPLHF. The DNA for the CDR3 is TGTGCCAGCAGCTTAGGGACAGGGGGCCAGTCACCCCTCCACTTT.